These 25 T cell receptor beta chains were sequenced from one sample in a study of shared clonotypes between healthy human individuals. TCRdb's table, derived via immunoSEQ multiplex PCR, lists solely in-frame clones and lacks some. The table shows roughly 2 million clones, with 90% to 95% occurring only once. Sequences were obtained from naive CD4+ T cells sorted from blood. Subset here: CD45RA+ positively selected. These receptors all come from a man aged 18 to 29 in good health.

V is TRBV27 and J is TRBJ2-7, with 7 positions matching TRBD2. CDR3 length: 14 residues. V lost 5 bases to trimming and J lost 2 bases; unmatched junction nucleotides: 6. In germline, CDR1 is MNHEY, CDR2 SMNVEV (reference sequence). The CDR3 nucleotides read TGTGCCAGCAGTCACACTAGCGCGGCCTACGAGCAGTACTTC. Translated, it gives CASSHTSAAYEQYF.

The rearrangement joins TRBV18 to TRBJ1-3; D unresolved. The CDR3 contains 15 residues. Germline assignment: CDR1 KGHSH and CDR2 LQKENI. With 3 bases removed from V and 0 bases from J, the gap between germline ends came to 9 bases. The CDR3 protein is CASSPREASGNTIYF. CDR3 coding DNA: TGTGCCAGCTCACCTAGGGAGGCCTCTGGAAACACCATATATTTT. The variable domain in full, with the rest retrieved from reference TRBV18 and TRBJ1-3, is NAGVMQNPRHLVRRRGQEARLRCSPMKGHSHVYWYRQLPEEGLKFMVYLQKENIIDESGMPKERFSAEFPKEGPSILRIQQVVRGDSAAYFCASSPREASGNTIYFGEGSWLTVV.

V is TRBV4-1 and J is TRBJ1-2; possibly TRBD1 for D (5 bases). The CDR3 covers 17 residues. V was cut by 2 bases and J by 2 bases, with 18 bases left in between. Germline values: CDR1 MGHRA, CDR2 YSYEKL. The CDR3 spells CASSQPTSGKANYGYTF. DNA of the CDR3: TGCGCCAGCAGCCAACCAACCTCAGGGAAAGCCAACTATGGCTACACCTTC.

The rearrangement uses TRBV19 and TRBJ2-4; 9 positions agree with TRBD1. This CDR3 contains 16 residues. Per the germline V gene, CDR1 is LNHDA and CDR2 is SQIVND (reference sequence). V trimming: 4 bases; J trimming: 1 base; junction bases outside the gene matches: 5. As DNA, the CDR3 is TGTGCCAGTAGTAGGACAGGGGCGGGGGCCAAAAACATTCAGTACTTC. It specifies CASSRTGAGAKNIQYF. Supplemented by reference TRBV19 and TRBJ2-4, the full variable domain reads DGGITQSPKYLFRKEGQNVTLSCEQNLNHDAMYWYRQDPGQGLRLIYYSQIVNDFQKGDIAEGYSVSREKKESFPLTVTSAQKNPTAFYLCASSRTGAGAKNIQYFGAGTRLSVL.

Of note for this clone: Different DNA sequences within this sample yield the same CDR3. This chain connects TRBV30 to TRBJ2-1, with D hard to call. CDR3 length: 13 amino acids. V lost 0 bases to trimming and J lost 3 bases, with 6 bases between them. The germline V gene encodes CDR1 GTSNPN and CDR2 SVGIG (reference sequence). As DNA, the CDR3 is TGTGCCTGGAGTGTAACTCTCTACAATGAGCAGTTCTTC. Translating gives CAWSVTLYNEQFF.

The chain carries TRBV2 and TRBJ1-4; D unresolved. V gave up 3 bases and J gave up 6 bases, with 14 bases separating them. There are 15 residues in the CDR3. CDR1 is SNHLY, CDR2 FYNNEI, per germline. CDR3 coding DNA: TGTGCCAGCAGTGACCGACACCCGAGCTATGAAAAACTGTTTTTT. This encodes CASSDRHPSYEKLFF.

V and J are TRBV9 and TRBJ2-2; D not certain. Germline lookup yields CDR1 SGDLS and CDR2 YYNGEE. The CDR3 length is 12 residues. With 1 base removed from V and 6 bases from J, the gap between germline ends came to 4 bases. CDR3 nucleotides: TGTGCCAGCAGCGTACAGCCCGGGGAGCTGTTTTTT. Its translation: CASSVQPGELFF.

This clone occurred once. The CDR3 DNA reads as TGTGCCAGCAGCTTGGCCGGATTTTACAATGAGCAGTTCTTC. Translation: CASSLAGFYNEQFF. V usage is TRBV5-4 and J usage is TRBJ2-1; D gene ambiguous. The V gene lost 0 bases and the J gene lost 4 bases, with 8 bases spanning the gap. The CDR3 runs to 14 residues. Germline lookup yields CDR1 SGHNT and CDR2 YYREEE (reference sequence).

This clone was recorded once. Other DNA sequences of this sample code for an identical CDR3. The CDR3 nucleotides read TGTGCCAGCAGTCCTCAGGGGGCGAATCAGCCCCAGCATTTT. Its translation is CASSPQGANQPQHF. V usage is TRBV27 and J usage is TRBJ1-5; 8 nucleotides match TRBD1. CDR1 is MNHEY and CDR2 is SMNVEV in the germline V gene (reference sequence). CDR3 length: 14 amino acids. Germline trimming cut 5 bases from V and 4 bases from J; bases unmatched to any gene: 4.

The chain combines TRBV11-1 with TRBJ2-1, with TRBD2 identical over 9 bases. V dropped 1 base and J dropped 7; count of bases not matched to a gene: 11. The CDR3 sequence is 17 residues long. Germline-derived CDR1 and CDR2 are SGHAT and FQDESV (reference sequence). CDR3 in amino acids: CASSLEGGLAGLNEQFF. CDR3 DNA sequence: TGTGCCAGCAGCTTAGAGGGGGGCCTAGCGGGGCTGAATGAGCAGTTCTTC. Complete variable domain (other parts from reference TRBV11-1 and TRBJ2-1): EAEVAQSPRYKITEKSQAVAFWCDPISGHATLYWYRQILGQGPELLVQFQDESVVDDSQLPKDRFSAERLKGVDSTLKIQPAELGDSAMYLCASSLEGGLAGLNEQFFGPGTRLTVL.

The gene calls are TRBV11-2 and TRBJ2-2, with unresolved D. This CDR3 region has 12 residues. Trimming stripped 4 bases from V and 9 bases from J, with 9 bases between. The germline V gene encodes CDR1 SGHAT and CDR2 FQNNGV. The CDR3 nucleotides are TGTGCCAGCAGCTACCCCGGTCGGGAGCTGTTTTTT. Translated: CASSYPGRELFF. Using reference TRBV11-2 and TRBJ2-2 for the parts outside the CDR3, the full variable domain is EAGVAQSPRYKIIEKRQSVAFWCNPISGHATLYWYQQILGQGPKLLIQFQNNGVVDDSQLPKDRFSAERLKGVDSTLKIQPAKLEDSAVYLCASSYPGRELFFGEGSRLTVL.

As concerns this clone: Other nucleotide sequences from this sample produce the same CDR3. The rearrangement links TRBV5-1 to TRBJ2-7; D possibly corresponds to TRBD2 (5 bases). Trimming shortened V by 4 bases and J by 7 bases, and 12 bases separated the two germline ends. From germline, CDR1 is SGHRS and CDR2 YFSETQ. This CDR3 contains 12 residues. CDR3 sequence reads: CASSLGSGEQYF. CDR3 DNA: TGCGCCAGCAGCCTGGGATCGGGGGAGCAGTACTTC.

The chain is built from TRBV29-1 and TRBJ1-1, with 8 nucleotides matching TRBD1. Germline lookup yields CDR1 SQVTM and CDR2 ANQGSEA. The CDR3 covers 13 residues. V trimming: 7 bases; J trimming: 1 base; junction bases outside the gene matches: 5. The CDR3 DNA follows: TGCAGCGGGAGGACAGGGTGGAACACTGAAGCTTTCTTT. Translating gives CSGRTGWNTEAFF.

The chain combines TRBV7-2 with TRBJ2-7; 12 bases fit TRBD2. Germline CDR1 and CDR2: SGHTA and FQGNSA. This CDR3 has 16 amino acids. Trimming took 5 bases from V and 3 from J; bases not matched to a gene: 8. The CDR3: CASSPHLGLAGYEQYF. For the CDR3, the DNA is TGTGCCAGCAGCCCCCACCTGGGACTAGCGGGCTACGAGCAGTACTTC.

The rearrangement links TRBV7-9 to TRBJ2-3; 12 nucleotides line up with TRBD2. The germline CDR1 and CDR2 sequences are SEHNR and FQNEAQ (reference sequence). This CDR3 has 19 amino acids. J lost 1 base, V lost 5 bases, and 13 bases had no gene match. CDR3 sequence: CASSLPTSGSPLRTDTQYF. The CDR3 coding sequence is TGTGCCAGCAGCCTCCCGACTAGCGGGAGTCCCCTTCGCACAGATACGCAGTATTTT.

The chain carries TRBV30 and TRBJ2-7; perhaps TRBD2 as D (5 bases). Germline V gene data show CDR1 as GTSNPN and CDR2 as SVGIG (reference sequence). V dropped 0 bases and J dropped 4 bases, with 13 bases sitting between them. The CDR3 extends over 14 amino acids. The CDR3 loop reads CAWSVPGKGYEQYF. The CDR3 DNA reads TGTGCCTGGAGTGTACCGGGGAAAGGATACGAGCAGTACTTC.

The chain couples TRBV7-2 to TRBJ2-5, with D hard to call. V lost 3 bases and J lost 0, with 8 bases in between. Per the germline V gene, CDR1 is SGHTA and CDR2 is FQGNSA. The CDR3 runs 14 residues. CDR3 sequence (DNA): TGTGCCAGCAGCTTGGAGTTTTACCAAGAGACCCAGTACTTC. It yields the protein CASSLEFYQETQYF.

The rearrangement uses TRBV6-1 and TRBJ1-2, with D possibly being TRBD1 (5 bases). CDR1 is MNHNS and CDR2 is SASEGT in the germline V gene. V shed 4 bases and J shed 4 bases, with 25 bases lying between them. The CDR3 contains 18 residues. The DNA for the CDR3 is TGTGCCAGCAGTGGGACCGGGACTACCGTCTCGCTAGGCTATGGCTACACCTTC. Translation: CASSGTGTTVSLGYGYTF.

Comment on this clone: This specimen includes other DNA sequences encoding the same CDR3. The genes are TRBV6-5 and TRBJ2-3; weak D call: TRBD2 (5 bases). The CDR3 runs to 14 residues. CDR1 MNHEY and CDR2 SVGAGI come from the germline V gene. V gave up 3 bases and J gave up 3 bases, with 10 bases separating them. This chain's CDR3 is CASSYSAGTDTQYF. The DNA of the CDR3 is TGTGCCAGCAGTTATAGCGCCGGAACAGATACGCAGTATTTT.

The J gene is TRBJ1-5, the V gene TRBV10-3; the D is unclear. The CDR3 runs 14 residues. From germline, CDR1 is ENHRY and CDR2 SYGVKD. V lost 3 bases and J 1 base, leaving 7 bases between the germline ends. Written as DNA, the CDR3 is TGTGCCATCAGTGATTTTGGGAGCAATCAGCCCCAGCATTTT. This codes for CAISDFGSNQPQHF.

The chain recombines TRBV7-9 with TRBJ2-2; a weak D match, TRBD2 (5 bases). Germline V lookup: CDR1 SEHNR, CDR2 FQNEAQ (reference sequence). The V end was cut by 5 bases, the J end by 1 base, with 14 bases between. The CDR3 sequence is 16 residues long. The DNA for the CDR3 is TGTGCCAGCAGCCACGCCGGGGAAGGGAACACCGGGGAGCTGTTTTTT. This translates into CASSHAGEGNTGELFF.

This clone has only one observation. J is TRBJ2-7 and V is TRBV4-3; possible D gene TRBD1, 5 bases. Germline values: CDR1 LGHNA, CDR2 YSLEER. This CDR3 comprises 15 residues. The V and J ends lost 3 bases and 2 bases respectively, with 14 bases between them. The CDR3: CASSHYEEGAYEQYF. The CDR3 DNA sequence: TGCGCCAGCAGCCATTACGAGGAAGGGGCCTACGAGCAGTACTTC.

This clone was found once. The chain uses TRBV4-3 and TRBJ2-7, with a weak D call TRBD2 (6 bases). The CDR3 length is 16 residues. Trimming left V 1 base short and J 3 bases short, with 16 bases between. The germline gives CDR1 LGHNA, CDR2 YSLEER. The CDR3 loop is CASSQVLPSERYEQYF. CDR3 coding DNA: TGCGCCAGCAGCCAAGTCTTGCCTAGCGAACGCTACGAGCAGTACTTC.

This chain uses TRBV5-6 with TRBJ1-2; tentative D call: TRBD1 (5 bases). The CDR3 is made up of 15 amino acids. Germline CDR1 is SGHDT and CDR2 is YYEEEE. V shed 1 base and J shed 2 bases, with 12 bases lying between them. CDR3 region: CASSLRGRANYGYTF. DNA for the CDR3: TGTGCCAGCAGCTTGCGTGGCAGGGCAAACTATGGCTACACCTTC.

The CDR3 DNA sequence: TGTGCCAGCAGGATAGCGGGGGGCTCCTACGAGCAGTACTTC. This encodes CASRIAGGSYEQYF. This sequence joins TRBV7-2 and TRBJ2-7; 10 bases are a match to TRBD2. The CDR3 runs to 14 residues. V shed 6 bases and J 0 bases; nucleotides not matched to a gene: 2. In germline, CDR1 is SGHTA, CDR2 FQGNSA. Variable domain in full (rest from reference TRBV7-2 and TRBJ2-7): GAGVSQSPSNKVTEKGKDVELRCDPISGHTALYWYRQSLGQGLEFLIYFQGNSAPDKSGLPSDRFSAERTGGSVSTLTIQRTQQEDSAVYLCASRIAGGSYEQYFGPGTRLTVT.